Below are 12 T cell receptor beta chains sequenced from a single sample in a study of shared clonotypes between healthy human individuals. The method was immunoSEQ multiplex PCR; TCRdb's version includes in-frame clones alone and lacks a portion of them. The data show almost 750,000 clones, 72% seen once. Sequences were obtained from memory CD4+ T cells sorted from blood. As to subset: CD45RA-negative fraction. These receptors came from a woman aged 25 to 45 in good health.

The CDR3 nucleotides are TGCGCCAGCAGCCTGCGACGAGCCACCGGGGAGCTGTTTTTT. As protein: CASSLRRATGELFF. The V and J genes are TRBV4-1 and TRBJ2-2, with no clear D. Germline V gives CDR1 MGHRA, CDR2 YSYEKL. V shed 4 bases and J shed 4 bases, with 10 bases lying between them. This CDR3 spans 14 amino acids.

This clone was picked up one time. The rearrangement links TRBV14 to TRBJ2-5; D tentatively reads TRBD1 or TRBD2 (5 bases each). This CDR3 spans 15 amino acids. The germline V gene has CDR1 SGHDN and CDR2 FVKESK. V lost 4 bases and J 1 base, leaving 13 bases between the germline ends. CDR3 nucleotides: TGTGCCAGCAGCCCCTCCCGAGGGGTCCAAGAGACCCAGTACTTC. It codes for CASSPSRGVQETQYF.

J is TRBJ2-1 and V is TRBV19; TRBD2 matches 7 bases. V gave up 6 bases and J gave up 10 bases; unmatched junction bases: 18. This CDR3 has 16 residues. The germline V gene encodes CDR1 LNHDA and CDR2 SQIVND (reference sequence). CDR3: CASSSIRLAAAQEQFF. CDR3 DNA sequence: TGTGCCAGTAGCAGTATAAGGCTAGCGGCAGCTCAGGAGCAGTTCTTC.

The V and J genes are TRBV18 and TRBJ1-5; D may be TRBD1 (5 bases). CDR3 size: 15 residues. Germline loops: CDR1 KGHSH, CDR2 LQKENI. Trimming took off 6 bases at V and 7 bases at J, with 19 bases between the two ends. The CDR3 DNA sequence: TGTGCCAGCTCCCTCAGCCGGGGGGAGGGACAGCCCCAGCATTTT. It translates to CASSLSRGEGQPQHF.

V and J are TRBV7-9 and TRBJ1-2; 9 nucleotides match TRBD1. The CDR3 contains 17 residues. Germline V CDR1 and CDR2: SEHNR, FQNEAQ (reference sequence). V dropped 7 bases and J dropped 0; count of bases not matched to a gene: 12. The DNA of the CDR3 is TGTGCCAGCACCCTCGCGCTGGGGACAGGGACTAACTATGGCTACACCTTC. Amino acids: CASTLALGTGTNYGYTF.

This chain connects TRBV7-9 to TRBJ1-1; 7 bases line up with TRBD1. J gave up 3 bases and V 5 bases, and 9 bases lay outside the gene matches. Germline CDR1 is SEHNR and CDR2 is FQNEAQ (reference sequence). This CDR3 has 15 amino acids. In nucleotides, the CDR3 is TGTGCCAGCAGCGCACGACAGGGAGGGGACACTGAAGCTTTCTTT. This sequence encodes CASSARQGGDTEAFF.

The chain employs TRBV28 and TRBJ1-4, with TRBD1 as a possible D gene (6 bases). V was clipped by 6 bases and J by 7 bases, with 12 bases between them. This CDR3 has 13 residues. Looked up from germline, CDR1 is MDHEN and CDR2 is SYDVKM. The chain's CDR3 is CASRGALSEKLFF. CDR3 DNA: TGTGCCAGCAGGGGGGCGCTTAGTGAAAAACTGTTTTTT.

The chain links TRBV4-1 to TRBJ1-2, with TRBD1 matching over 9 bases. Germline V gene data show CDR1 as MGHRA and CDR2 as YSYEKL. The trim removed 4 bases at V and 8 bases at J, leaving 14 bases unmatched. The CDR3 runs 16 residues. In DNA, the CDR3 is TGCGCCAGCAGCCCGCGGGGACAGGGCCGTACCAGAGGCTACACCTTC. Translated: CASSPRGQGRTRGYTF.

This clone was observed a handful of times. This chain connects TRBV18 to TRBJ1-3; weak D call: TRBD1 (6 bases). This CDR3 spans 14 amino acids. From germline, CDR1 is KGHSH and CDR2 LQKENI. The V gene lost 4 bases and the J gene lost 4 bases, with 11 bases spanning the gap. CDR3 bases: TGTGCCAGCTCACTAGAGGACAGAGGAAACACCATATATTTT. The encoded protein is CASSLEDRGNTIYF.

The V call is TRBV12-5, the J call TRBJ2-1; D call uncertain. CDR1 is LGHNT and CDR2 is FRNRAP in the germline V gene. This CDR3 is 13 amino acids long. Trimming removed 5 bases at V and 3 bases at J, with 8 bases between. CDR3 coding DNA: TGTGCTAGTGGTCTGACTTTCTACAATGAGCAGTTCTTC. Translation gives CASGLTFYNEQFF.

As concerns this clone: Other DNA sequences from this sample encode an identical CDR3 as well. This sequence joins TRBV5-1 and TRBJ2-2; TRBD2 matches at 8 bases. With V trimmed by 1 base and J by 2 bases, 4 bases remained unmatched. From germline, CDR1 is SGHRS and CDR2 YFSETQ. The CDR3 sequence is 16 residues long. CDR3 nucleotide sequence: TGCGCCAGCAGCTTGCCCAGCGGGAGTAACACCGGGGAGCTGTTTTTT. As protein: CASSLPSGSNTGELFF. The entire variable domain, with the rest obtained from reference TRBV5-1 and TRBJ2-2, is as follows: KAGVTQTPRYLIKTRGQQVTLSCSPISGHRSVSWYQQTPGQGLQFLFEYFSETQRNKGNFPGRFSGRQFSNSRSEMNVSTLELGDSALYLCASSLPSGSNTGELFFGEGSRLTVL.

The chain combines TRBV4-1 with TRBJ2-1; a possible D gene is TRBD2 (6 bases). CDR1 is MGHRA and CDR2 is YSYEKL in the germline V gene. CDR3 length: 16 residues. V was clipped by 1 base and J by 2 bases, with 12 bases between them. The chain's CDR3 is CASSQGSSAPYNEQFF. The CDR3 DNA is TGCGCCAGCAGCCAAGGCTCTAGCGCACCCTACAATGAGCAGTTCTTC.